Below, 9 T cell receptor beta chains from the same sample are listed, as sequenced in a study of chemoradiotherapy in HPV16-positive cancers. The data were produced by immunoSEQ multiplex PCR, yet TCRdb's version contains in-frame clones alone and is incomplete. The repertoire consists of about 68,000 clones, with about nine tenths occurring once and the leading ten covering under 4.5%. The specimen was blood, collected from a patient who underwent chemoradiotherapy. The origin of the receptors is a human donor with HPV-associated anogenital cancer.

This sequence joins TRBV5-1 and TRBJ1-4; perhaps TRBD1 as D (6 bases). This CDR3 has 14 residues. Germline V gives CDR1 SGHRS, CDR2 YFSETQ. V was shortened by 1 base and J by 12 bases, with 16 bases between the two germline ends. The CDR3 region is CASSLTSGVEELFF. The DNA of the CDR3 is TGCGCCAGCAGCTTGACCTCAGGGGTCGAGGAACTGTTTTTT.

This rearrangement joins TRBV27 to TRBJ1-1, with D possibly TRBD1 on 6 matching bases. The germline gives CDR1 MNHEY, CDR2 SMNVEV (reference sequence). V gave up 6 bases and J gave up 9 bases, with 17 bases separating them. The CDR3 is made up of 13 amino acids. This CDR3 reads CASSLQQGSKAFF. The CDR3 bases are TGTGCCAGCAGCTTACAACAGGGAAGTAAAGCTTTCTTT.

CDR3 sequence: CAWVLAGGHTQYF. The CDR3 DNA reads TGTGCCTGGGTACTAGCGGGGGGGCATACGCAGTATTTT. The genes are TRBV30 and TRBJ2-3; 13 bases map to TRBD2. The CDR3 has 13 amino acids. Germline assignment: CDR1 GTSNPN and CDR2 SVGIG (reference sequence). V lost 5 bases, J lost 7 bases, and 3 bases stayed unmatched.

This clone was seen once. V is TRBV15 and J is TRBJ2-2; 7 bases line up with TRBD2. The junction had 2 bases not matched to a gene; V was cut back by 0 bases and J by 7 bases. This CDR3 is built from 14 residues. The V gene's germline CDR1 is LNHNV and CDR2 YYDKDF (reference sequence). CDR3 nucleotides: TGTGCCACCAGCAGAGAAGCGGGAATCGGGGAGCTGTTTTTT. The encoded protein is CATSREAGIGELFF.

This chain connects TRBV18 to TRBJ2-7; D may be TRBD1 (5 bases). Germline CDR1 is KGHSH and CDR2 is LQKENI. V was clipped by 6 bases and J by 6 bases, with 24 bases between them. The CDR3 covers 16 residues. CDR3 nucleotide sequence: TGTGCCAGCTCGCCTGACACCGACCATCTGGGGCTCGAGCAGTACTTC. This sequence encodes CASSPDTDHLGLEQYF.

V and J are TRBV6-1 and TRBJ2-7; no definite D call. V lost 4 bases and J lost 3, with 7 bases in between. This CDR3 has 12 amino acids. CDR1 and CDR2 from the germline V gene are MNHNS and SASEGT. The CDR3 DNA reads as TGTGCCAGCAGTGGTCTCCACTACGAGCAGTACTTC. Amino acids: CASSGLHYEQYF.

V is TRBV21-1 and J is TRBJ1-6. TRBV21-1 is labeled a pseudogene. The CDR3 has 15 amino acids. This CDR3 is CASSKPGECNSPLHF. In nucleotides, the CDR3 is TGTGCCAGCAGCAAACCGGGGGAATGTAATTCACCCCTCCACTTT.

This chain connects TRBV6-1 to TRBJ2-5; TRBD2 matches at 11 bases. J gave up 4 bases and V 5 bases, and 6 bases lay outside the gene matches. CDR3 size: 15 residues. Germline CDR1 MNHNS, CDR2 SASEGT. CDR3 nucleotides: TGTGCCAGCAGTCCTTTCGGACTAGCGGGAGAGACCCAGTACTTC. It translates to CASSPFGLAGETQYF.

The J gene is TRBJ2-3, the V gene TRBV30, with D hard to call. Germline assignment: CDR1 GTSNPN and CDR2 SVGIG (reference sequence). Trimming removed 0 bases at V and 3 bases at J, with 7 bases between. This CDR3 has 13 amino acids. The CDR3 coding sequence is TGTGCCTGGAGTGTGTTTAGGACAGATACGCAGTATTTT. It is translated as CAWSVFRTDTQYF.